Listed below are T cell receptor beta chains from one sample, sequenced in a study of blood T cells in healthy people across ages. MiXCR, applied by TCRdb to the 5' RACE reads, yields one record per CDR3 protein. Of under 700,000 distinct CDR3 sequences in the sample, less than 25% were seen once. The same sample was also used in a study of T cells of mothers and their children.

Sequenced input: blood. Receptors were obtained from a boy aged 5-17 years in good health. Each CDR3 is given without its conserved first and last residue.

>TRBJ2-7|TRBV6-2/TRBV6-3
ASTMRLADSSYEQY
>.|TRBV2
ASSRDSTDEQY
>TRBJ1-5|TRBV7-8
ASSLSPPVVFNQPQH
>TRBJ1-2|TRBV5-1
ASSLAHDAYGYT
>TRBJ2-5|TRBV6-6
ASSYTASGREETQY
>TRBJ2-5|TRBV12-3/TRBV12-4
ASSGGSKTQY
>TRBJ2-1|TRBV20-1
SAGLGLDRGNEQF
>TRBJ2-5|TRBV14
ASSQDSFGETQY
>TRBJ1-2|TRBV6-5
ASSHMGGARGYT
>.|TRBV13
ASSSAGTSSYEQY